These T cell receptor beta chains were read from a single sample in a study of cytomegalovirus exposure and HLA in healthy donors. Assay used: immunoSEQ multiplex PCR; TCRdb lists only in-frame clones, some missing. The sample contains about 120,000 clones, more than 60% of which appear only once. The sequencing input was PBMCs. These receptors were taken from a female donor in good health and CMV-seronegative. Both conserved end residues are part of each CDR3. D genes are given only for firm matches. Some rows mark clone size as missing; the rest say once, few, many or name a class of expanded clone.

D gene: -; clone size: -; J gene: TRBJ2-2; V gene: TRBV18; CDR3 DNA: TGTGCCAGCTCACCACTCTCCGGGGGGGAGCTGTTTTTT; CDR3 protein: CASSPLSGGELFF
D gene: TRBD1; clone size: -; J gene: TRBJ1-6; V gene: TRBV27; CDR3 DNA: TGTGCCAGCAGTTTATTTGGACAGGGGGCCAAGACCTATAATTCACCCCTCCACTTT; CDR3 protein: CASSLFGQGAKTYNSPLHF
D gene: -; clone size: -; J gene: TRBJ2-2; V gene: TRBV5-1; CDR3 DNA: TGCGCCAGCAGCATTACAGGGGGGGACACCGGGGAGCTGTTTTTT; CDR3 protein: CASSITGGDTGELFF
D gene: -; clone size: -; J gene: TRBJ1-2; V gene: TRBV5-1; CDR3 DNA: TGCGCCAGCAGCCCAAAACCGGACTATGGCTACACCTTC; CDR3 protein: CASSPKPDYGYTF
D gene: -; clone size: -; J gene: TRBJ2-1; V gene: TRBV11-3; CDR3 DNA: TGTGCCAGCAGCTTAGGACAGTACAATGAGCAGTTCTTC; CDR3 protein: CASSLGQYNEQFF
D gene: -; clone size: -; J gene: TRBJ2-1; V gene: TRBV14; CDR3 DNA: TGTGCCAGCAGCCAAGAGTATCGGAGTAACAATGAGCAGTTCTTC; CDR3 protein: CASSQEYRSNNEQFF
D gene: TRBD2; clone size: -; J gene: TRBJ2-7; V gene: TRBV5-6; CDR3 DNA: TGTGCCAGCAGCTTGGTTAGTCAGCGGGGGTCCGAGCAGTACTTC; CDR3 protein: CASSLVSQRGSEQYF
D gene: -; clone size: -; J gene: TRBJ2-2; V gene: TRBV2; CDR3 DNA: TGTGCCAGCAGGAGTAGGCTAGCCTCCGGGGAGCTGTTTTTT; CDR3 protein: CASRSRLASGELFF
D gene: -; clone size: -; J gene: TRBJ1-1; V gene: TRBV9; CDR3 DNA: TGTGCCAGCAGCGTAGGGGCTAGGGGCACTGAAGCTTTCTTT; CDR3 protein: CASSVGARGTEAFF
D gene: -; clone size: -; J gene: TRBJ1-1; V gene: TRBV27; CDR3 DNA: TGTGCCAGCGGACTGTACCGGGGTGAAGCTTTCTTT; CDR3 protein: CASGLYRGEAFF
D gene: -; clone size: -; J gene: TRBJ1-4; V gene: TRBV19; CDR3 DNA: TGTGCCAGTAGCCCCCCCCGTTTCGCCGCTGGCAAACTGTTTTTT; CDR3 protein: CASSPPRFAAGKLFF
D gene: TRBD2; clone size: -; J gene: TRBJ2-5; V gene: TRBV7-9; CDR3 DNA: TGTGCCAGCAGCTTCCCCTCGGGGGGGCAGTCAGAGACCCAGTACTTC; CDR3 protein: CASSFPSGGQSETQYF
D gene: -; clone size: -; J gene: TRBJ1-2; V gene: TRBV30; CDR3 DNA: TGTGCCTGGAGTAGCGGGGGCAACTATGGCTACACCTTC; CDR3 protein: CAWSSGGNYGYTF
D gene: TRBD2; clone size: -; J gene: TRBJ2-5; V gene: TRBV2; CDR3 DNA: TGTGCCAGCGGGGACGAACTAGCGGGGGGTAGGGAGACCCAGTACTTC; CDR3 protein: CASGDELAGGRETQYF
D gene: TRBD1; clone size: few; J gene: TRBJ1-1; V gene: TRBV5-1; CDR3 DNA: TGCGCCAGCAGCGTGGGGGACAGGATGAACACTGAAGCTTTCTTT; CDR3 protein: CASSVGDRMNTEAFF
D gene: -; clone size: -; J gene: TRBJ1-2; V gene: TRBV19; CDR3 DNA: TGTGCCAGTACCCCGGGGGGACAAAAAGGCTACACCTTC; CDR3 protein: CASTPGGQKGYTF
D gene: TRBD2; clone size: -; J gene: TRBJ2-5; V gene: TRBV30; CDR3 DNA: TGTGCCTGGACTCCGGGCGGGGGGGCCTCTTCCGAGACCCAGTACTTC; CDR3 protein: CAWTPGGGASSETQYF
D gene: -; clone size: -; J gene: TRBJ2-1; V gene: TRBV7-6; CDR3 DNA: TGTGCCAGCAGCTTCGGGGAGAACAATGAGCAGTTCTTC; CDR3 protein: CASSFGENNEQFF
D gene: TRBD2; clone size: -; J gene: TRBJ2-2; V gene: TRBV6-5; CDR3 DNA: TGTGCCAGCAGGGCACTAGCGGGGGTCGACGGGGAGCTGTTTTTT; CDR3 protein: CASRALAGVDGELFF
D gene: -; clone size: once; J gene: TRBJ1-1; V gene: TRBV19; CDR3 DNA: TGTGCCAGTAGTATGCGCTCCACTGAAGCTTTCTTT; CDR3 protein: CASSMRSTEAFF
D gene: -; clone size: -; J gene: TRBJ2-3; V gene: TRBV4-3; CDR3 DNA: TGCGCCAGCAGCCAAGATCGGAGCGTCGGACAACCTCAGTATTTT; CDR3 protein: CASSQDRSVGQPQYF
D gene: -; clone size: -; J gene: TRBJ2-1; V gene: TRBV7-2; CDR3 DNA: TGTGCCAGCAGCTTAGTGGGGACAAATTACAATGAGCAGTTCTTC; CDR3 protein: CASSLVGTNYNEQFF
D gene: TRBD1; clone size: once; J gene: TRBJ2-5; V gene: TRBV5-4; CDR3 DNA: TGTGCCAGCAGCTTATCAGGGACAGCCCAAGAGACCCAGTACTTC; CDR3 protein: CASSLSGTAQETQYF
D gene: TRBD1; clone size: -; J gene: TRBJ1-6; V gene: TRBV30; CDR3 DNA: TGTGCCGGCCAGGGGGCTCTTGGTTCACCCCTCCACTTT; CDR3 protein: CAGQGALGSPLHF
D gene: TRBD2; clone size: -; J gene: TRBJ2-3; V gene: TRBV5-6; CDR3 DNA: TGTGCCAGCAGCCTGTCGCCGACTAGCGGGGGGCGGACGCAGTATTTT; CDR3 protein: CASSLSPTSGGRTQYF
D gene: -; clone size: -; J gene: TRBJ2-6; V gene: TRBV5-1; CDR3 DNA: TGCGCCAGCAGCTTGGACAGCTCTGGGGCCAACGTCCTGACTTTC; CDR3 protein: CASSLDSSGANVLTF